The 14 T cell receptor beta chains in this list originate from one sample, sequenced in a study of blood T cell repertoires in COVID-19. Profiling relied on immunoSEQ multiplex PCR, and the TCRdb table lists in-frame clones only, not all of them. The sample lists some 190,000 clones, around 85% seen once, with around 7.8% in the top ten. The sample consisted of peripheral blood. These receptors originate from a woman in her fifties or sixties with acute or convalescent COVID-19.

This chain joins TRBV2 and TRBJ2-3, with D possibly TRBD2 on 6 matching bases. CDR3 size: 13 residues. Trimming removed 7 bases from V and 0 bases from J, with 8 bases in between. Germline CDR1 SNHLY, CDR2 FYNNEI. The CDR3 is CASMRDSTDTQYF. The CDR3 bases are TGTGCCAGCATGCGGGATAGCACAGATACGCAGTATTTT.

The CDR3 sequence: CATSRGRHGQYEQYV. The CDR3 DNA is TGTGCCACCAGCAGAGGTAGACACGGACAATACGAGCAGTACGTC. V usage is TRBV15 and J usage is TRBJ2-7, with TRBD1 as a possible D gene (5 bases). CDR3 size: 15 residues. CDR1 is LNHNV, CDR2 YYDKDF, per germline (reference sequence). V shed 1 base and J shed 4 bases, with 14 bases lying between them.

This chain uses TRBV7-9 with TRBJ2-1; maybe TRBD2 (6 bases). With 0 bases removed from V and 9 bases from J, the gap between germline ends came to 12 bases. The CDR3 contains 14 residues. Germline V gene sequence: CDR1 SEHNR, CDR2 FQNEAQ (reference sequence). The CDR3 sequence is CASSLAGGGIEQFF. The CDR3 DNA follows: TGTGCCAGCAGCTTAGCGGGAGGAGGGATTGAGCAGTTCTTC.

J is TRBJ2-1 and V is TRBV10-3; 8 bases map to TRBD1. The J segment lost 8 bases and the V segment lost 3 bases, leaving 18 bases of the junction unmatched. Germline CDR1 and CDR2: ENHRY and SYGVKD. This CDR3 region has 18 residues. This CDR3 is CAISEGRTGNKAWDEQFF. The CDR3 DNA reads as TGTGCCATCAGTGAAGGGAGGACAGGGAATAAGGCTTGGGATGAGCAGTTCTTC.

V and J are TRBV10-3 and TRBJ2-1; 7 nucleotides line up with TRBD2. The CDR3 contains 13 residues. J was trimmed by 8 bases and V by 8 bases; bases with no gene match: 9. Germline lookup yields CDR1 ENHRY and CDR2 SYGVKD. The CDR3 is CAIGGGSYDEQFF. The CDR3 nucleotides are TGTGCCATCGGGGGGGGATCTTATGATGAGCAGTTCTTC.

This chain joins TRBV5-1 and TRBJ1-6, with 9 bases lining up with TRBD1. The V and J ends lost 3 bases and 5 bases, in that order; junction bases with no gene match: 6. The CDR3 is 16 amino acids. The germline V gene has CDR1 SGHRS and CDR2 YFSETQ. The CDR3 nucleotides read TGCGCCAGCAGCTCCTCCGGGACAGGGAATAATTCACCCCTCCACTTT. Its translation: CASSSSGTGNNSPLHF.

The chain links TRBV19 to TRBJ2-1; 11 nucleotides agree with TRBD2. The CDR3 sequence is 16 residues long. V lost 6 bases to trimming and J lost 2 bases; unmatched junction nucleotides: 6. Per germline, CDR1 LNHDA and CDR2 SQIVND (reference sequence). The CDR3 nucleotides are TGTGCCAGTAGGGACGGGACTAGCGGACCCTACAATGAGCAGTTCTTC. This gives the protein CASRDGTSGPYNEQFF.

The J gene is TRBJ1-5, the V gene TRBV5-1, with 8 bases identical to TRBD1. The germline CDR1 and CDR2 sequences are SGHRS and YFSETQ. V trimming: 0 bases; J trimming: 4 bases; junction bases outside the gene matches: 3. The CDR3 has 15 residues. In nucleotides, the CDR3 is TGCGCCAGCAGCTTGGCAGGGGGCTCTAATCAGCCCCAGCATTTT. Its protein product is CASSLAGGSNQPQHF.

The chain recombines TRBV6-1 with TRBJ1-1, with a weak D call TRBD1 (5 bases). CDR3 length equals 13 residues. Trimming removed 1 base at V and 5 bases at J, with 8 bases between. CDR1 is MNHNS, CDR2 SASEGT, per germline. The CDR3 sequence is CASSEVGGTEAFF. The CDR3 coding sequence is TGTGCCAGCAGTGAAGTGGGGGGGACTGAAGCTTTCTTT.

This clone was seen a handful of times. The V call is TRBV15, the J call TRBJ1-2, with D possibly TRBD1 on 5 matching bases. The CDR3 loop spans 12 amino acids. In germline, CDR1 is LNHNV, CDR2 YYDKDF (reference sequence). V was cut by 9 bases and J by 4 bases, with 12 bases left in between. CDR3 protein: CATSGRTYGYTF. In DNA, the CDR3 is TGTGCCACGTCAGGGAGGACCTATGGCTACACCTTC. Combining the CDR3 with reference TRBV15 and TRBJ1-2 gives the whole variable domain DAMVIQNPRYQVTQFGKPVTLSCSQTLNHNVMYWYQQKSSQAPKLLFHYYDKDFNNEADTPDNFQSRRPNTSFCFLDIRSPGLGDTAMYLCATSGRTYGYTFGSGTRLTVV.

The V and J genes are TRBV30 and TRBJ1-3; tentative D call: TRBD1 (5 bases). The CDR3 is 13 amino acids. CDR1 and CDR2 from the germline V gene are GTSNPN and SVGIG (reference sequence). Trimming removed 0 bases at V and 9 bases at J, with 12 bases between. This CDR3 is CAWSVRDFSTIYF. The CDR3, as DNA: TGTGCCTGGAGTGTCCGGGACTTTAGCACCATATATTTT.

The rearrangement uses TRBV7-9 and TRBJ2-2; TRBD1 matches at 9 bases. Germline loops: CDR1 SEHNR, CDR2 FQNEAQ (reference sequence). V gave up 5 bases and J gave up 5 bases; unmatched junction bases: 6. The CDR3 has 15 amino acids. The CDR3 coding sequence is TGTGCCAGCAGCCCCGGGACAGGGCTTACCGGGGAGCTGTTTTTT. Translated: CASSPGTGLTGELFF. Looking up the rest from reference TRBV7-9 and TRBJ2-2 gives the full variable domain: DTGVSQNPRHKITKRGQNVTFRCDPISEHNRLYWYRQTLGQGPEFLTYFQNEAQLEKSRLLSDRFSAERPKGSFSTLEIQRTEQGDSAMYLCASSPGTGLTGELFFGEGSRLTVL.

The CDR3 region has the DNA TGTGCCAGCAGTCCAACAGGGAGAGCTCAGCCCCAGCATTTT. Its protein is CASSPTGRAQPQHF. The chain joins TRBV28 to TRBJ1-5; D is perhaps TRBD1 (6 bases). This CDR3 region has 14 residues. V gave up 5 bases and J gave up 6 bases, with 14 bases separating them. Germline V gene lookup returns CDR1 MDHEN and CDR2 SYDVKM. Full variable domain (rest looked up from reference TRBV28 and TRBJ1-5): DVKVTQSSRYLVKRTGEKVFLECVQDMDHENMFWYRQDPGLGLRLIYFSYDVKMKEKGDIPEGYSVSREKKERFSLILESASTNQTSMYLCASSPTGRAQPQHFGDGTRLSIL.

The rearrangement links TRBV30 to TRBJ1-3, with D unclear. V was trimmed by 2 bases and J by 0 bases, leaving 8 bases between them. The germline CDR1 and CDR2 sequences are GTSNPN and SVGIG (reference sequence). This CDR3 contains 14 residues. The CDR3 DNA sequence: TGTGCCTGGAGTCCGGGTGGCTCTGGAAACACCATATATTTT. It codes for CAWSPGGSGNTIYF. The whole variable domain, filled in from reference TRBV30 and TRBJ1-3, reads SQTIHQWPATLVQPVGSPLSLECTVEGTSNPNLYWYRQAAGRGLQLLFYSVGIGQISSEVPQNLSASRPQDRQFILSSKKLLLSDSGFYLCAWSPGGSGNTIYFGEGSWLTVV.